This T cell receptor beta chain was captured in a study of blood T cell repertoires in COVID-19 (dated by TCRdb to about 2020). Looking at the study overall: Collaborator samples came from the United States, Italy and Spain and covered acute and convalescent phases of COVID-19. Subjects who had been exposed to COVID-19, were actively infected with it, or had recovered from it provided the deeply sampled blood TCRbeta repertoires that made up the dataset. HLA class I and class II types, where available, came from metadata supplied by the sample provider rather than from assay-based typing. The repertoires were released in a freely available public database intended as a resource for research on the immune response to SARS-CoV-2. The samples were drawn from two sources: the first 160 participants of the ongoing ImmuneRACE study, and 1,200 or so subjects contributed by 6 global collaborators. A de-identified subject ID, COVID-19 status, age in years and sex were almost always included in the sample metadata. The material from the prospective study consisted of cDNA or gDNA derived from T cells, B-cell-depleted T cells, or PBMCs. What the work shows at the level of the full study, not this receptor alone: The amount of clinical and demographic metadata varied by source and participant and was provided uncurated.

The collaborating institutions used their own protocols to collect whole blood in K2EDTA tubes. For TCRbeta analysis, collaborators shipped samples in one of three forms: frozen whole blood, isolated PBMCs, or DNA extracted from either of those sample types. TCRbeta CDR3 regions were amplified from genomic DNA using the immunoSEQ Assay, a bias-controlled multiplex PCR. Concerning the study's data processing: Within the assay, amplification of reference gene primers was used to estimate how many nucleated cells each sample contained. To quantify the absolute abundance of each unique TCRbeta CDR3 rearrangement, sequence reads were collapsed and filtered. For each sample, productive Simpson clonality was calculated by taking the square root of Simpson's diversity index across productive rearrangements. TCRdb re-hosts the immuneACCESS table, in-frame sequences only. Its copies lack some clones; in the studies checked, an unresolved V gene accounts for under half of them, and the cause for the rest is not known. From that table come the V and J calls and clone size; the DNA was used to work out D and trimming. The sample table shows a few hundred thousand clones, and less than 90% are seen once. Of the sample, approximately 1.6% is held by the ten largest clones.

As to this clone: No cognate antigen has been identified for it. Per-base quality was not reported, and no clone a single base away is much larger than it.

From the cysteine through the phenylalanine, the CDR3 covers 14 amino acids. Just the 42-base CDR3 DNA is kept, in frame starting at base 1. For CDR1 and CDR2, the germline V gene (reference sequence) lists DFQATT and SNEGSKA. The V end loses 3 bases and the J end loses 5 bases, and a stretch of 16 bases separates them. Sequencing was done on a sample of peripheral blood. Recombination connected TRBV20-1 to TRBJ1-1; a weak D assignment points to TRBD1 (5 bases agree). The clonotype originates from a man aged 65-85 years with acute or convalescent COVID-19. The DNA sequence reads TGCAGTGCTAGTAGGAGGGGACGGACGACTGAAGCTTTCTTT. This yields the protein CSASRRGRTTEAFF.